This T cell receptor beta chain was sequenced for a study of long-term antiretroviral therapy in people with HIV (dated 2022 in TCRdb). For the wider study: The earliest samples were collected roughly a decade before the 2015 WHO recommendation for immediate ART, at a time when ART was usually postponed until CD4 counts fell. This retrospective serial study examined whether starting ART and sustained HIV suppression were associated with changes in the composition and diversity of the TRB repertoire in peripheral blood. From 30 adults with confirmed HIV infection, the cohort provided over 150 cryopreserved PBMC samples, gathered serially across a mean of approximately six years (range 1-12). Eleven of the 30 participants with HIV were female. Test extractions of a monoclonal T-cell line alongside some 35 polyclonal samples showed no cross-contamination during QIAcube processing.

Participants were included only if at least one PBMC sample before ART initiation and at least two post-ART samples were available. Every participant with HIV received treatment in the United States of America. Before DNA extraction, cryopreserved samples of roughly 0.85-10 million PBMC were thawed and washed. At the time of the earliest PBMC sample for each participant with HIV, ages ranged from about 23 to 60 years. Per participant, PBMC samples came from 1-4 timepoints prior to ART initiation and 2-8 timepoints following ART initiation, for a median of 7 samples. For every participant, serial HIV viral load, CD4+ T-cell count, ART history and demographic data were obtained. Genomic DNA was extracted from unsorted PBMC with a Qiagen kit on a QIAcube, with processing performed in batches of 12 samples. Beyond this particular receptor, the publication reports: The repertoire was dominated across all time points by expanded TRB clones identified before ART initiation, although this dominance was seen to fluctuate and to decrease in many PLHIV after ART. Because cell numbers in pre-ART samples were limited, unsorted PBMC were profiled instead of sorted CD4+ and CD8+ T cells. The samples span the years 2004 to 2017, and the ART regimens used may be less effective than current regimens. CDR3 length ranges in HIV repertoires were narrower than in controls, and network structure suggested an antigen-experienced repertoire with only a slight naive shift after ART. No data were available on ART adherence, viral resistance or therapy changes, limiting inferences about post-ART repertoire changes. Because PBMC availability was limited, only the TCR beta chain was sequenced, with no alpha chain pairing. ART initiation was associated with a significant increase in TRB diversity, but diversity stayed significantly below transplant donor controls even after long-term ART.

The immunoSEQ hsTCRB v3.0 assay was used at survey level resolution to sequence the TRB variable region. A depth of roughly 35,000-55,000 T-cell genomes per sample was targeted for TRB sequencing. Pooled TRB libraries were sequenced on an Illumina MiSeq with a v3 150-cycle kit. On the study's bioinformatics: Repertoire analysis was performed in R inside a reproducible Nextflow workflow that covered QC, data transformation and analysis. LymphoSeq2, an R package for AIRR-Seq data exploration, was used to implement custom analyses. Four samples that yielded fewer than 5000 total TRB sequences were excluded, so that around 190 HIV repertoires were analyzed. Among the approximately 190 HIV repertoires that were kept, approximately 61 were collected before ART initiation and more than 120 were collected after ART initiation. Repertoires were downsampled to 5000 TRB nucleotide sequences, and summary statistics were averaged over 100 downsampling iterations. TRB sequences were retained for analysis only if CDR3 regions of at least seven amino acids were present. Diversity was measured with a Shannon entropy-derived clonality score and the Gini coefficient. In the repertoire networks, any two of the top 5000 CDR3 amino acid sequences were connected whenever the two sequences differed by an edit distance of one. GLIPH2 predicted antigen specificity groups and MHC restriction for TRB CDR3 amino acid sequences. To flag known associations with CMV, EBV, HIV or tissue antigens, CDR3 amino acid sequences were compared against VDJdb and McPAS-TCR. Pre-ART, post-ART and control groups were compared with Wilcoxon signed-rank tests and Holm-Bonferroni correction. In its TCRdb copy, this immuneACCESS table keeps in-frame sequences only and misses some clones. Where compared with another copy, unresolved V genes explain less than half of these, and the others have no known cause. From that table come the V and J calls and clone size; the DNA was used to work out D and trimming. The sample contains more than 20,000 clones, 85% of them found a single time. The top ten clones comprise approximately 9% of the sample.

CDR1 MGHRA and CDR2 YSYEKL were looked up in the germline V gene. Relative to germline, V is 9 bases shorter and J is 3 bases shorter, with 17 bases between their ends. The CDR3 goes from the cysteine to the phenylalanine over 15 residues. The read is trimmed to its CDR3 DNA, 45 bases read in frame from base 1. Worth noting for this clone: Its antigen is not yet known. No base quality values were provided; no much bigger clone lies one nucleotide off.

The TCR comes from a man aged 40-49 years with HIV. Recombination connected TRBV4-1 to TRBJ1-4; the D gene is not confidently resolved. Sequenced material: unsorted PBMCs, taken 2.3 years after starting antiretroviral therapy. At the DNA level, the sequence is TGCGCCAGTCAGGAGAACATGGGTGCTAATGAAAAACTGTTTTTT. This is translated as CASQENMGANEKLFF.